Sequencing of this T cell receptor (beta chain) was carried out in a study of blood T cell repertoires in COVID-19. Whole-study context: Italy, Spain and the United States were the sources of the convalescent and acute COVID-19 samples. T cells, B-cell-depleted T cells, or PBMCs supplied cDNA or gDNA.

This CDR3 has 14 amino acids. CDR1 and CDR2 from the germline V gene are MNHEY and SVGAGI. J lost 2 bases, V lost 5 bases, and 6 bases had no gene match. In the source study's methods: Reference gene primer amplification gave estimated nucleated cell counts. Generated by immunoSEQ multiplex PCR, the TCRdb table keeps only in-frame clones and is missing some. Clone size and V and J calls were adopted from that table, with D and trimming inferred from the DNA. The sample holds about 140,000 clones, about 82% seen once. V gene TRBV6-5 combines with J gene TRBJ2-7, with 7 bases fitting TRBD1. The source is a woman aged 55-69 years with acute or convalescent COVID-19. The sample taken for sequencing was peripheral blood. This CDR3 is CASSLQGFAYEQYF. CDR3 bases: TGTGCCAGCAGTCTACAGGGGTTTGCCTACGAGCAGTACTTC.